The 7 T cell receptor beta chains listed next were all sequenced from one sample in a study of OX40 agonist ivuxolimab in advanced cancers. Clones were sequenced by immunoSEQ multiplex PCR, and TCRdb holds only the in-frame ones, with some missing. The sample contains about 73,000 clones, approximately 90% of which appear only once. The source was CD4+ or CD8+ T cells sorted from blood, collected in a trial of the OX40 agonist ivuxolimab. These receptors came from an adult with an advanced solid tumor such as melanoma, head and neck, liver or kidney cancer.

The CDR3 protein is CASSLELAALYNEQFF. The CDR3 DNA reads TGTGCCAGCAGCTTAGAATTAGCGGCCCTCTACAATGAGCAGTTCTTC. V usage is TRBV7-8 and J usage is TRBJ2-1; D possibly corresponds to TRBD2 (6 bases). Germline V gene sequence: CDR1 SGHVS, CDR2 FQNEAQ. Trimming took off 1 base at V and 3 bases at J, with 13 bases between the two ends. This CDR3 is 16 amino acids long.

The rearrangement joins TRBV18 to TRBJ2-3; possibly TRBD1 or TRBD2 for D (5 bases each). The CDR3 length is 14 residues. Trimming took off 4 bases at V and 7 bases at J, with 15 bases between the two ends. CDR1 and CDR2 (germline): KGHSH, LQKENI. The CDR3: CASSRMQGANTQYF. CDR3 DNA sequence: TGTGCCAGCTCACGTATGCAGGGAGCCAATACGCAGTATTTT.

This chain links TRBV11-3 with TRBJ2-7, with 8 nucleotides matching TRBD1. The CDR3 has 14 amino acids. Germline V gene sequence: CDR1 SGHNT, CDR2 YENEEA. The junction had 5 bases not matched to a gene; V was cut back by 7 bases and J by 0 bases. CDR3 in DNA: TGTGCCAGCACTGGGGACAGGAGCTCCTACGAGCAGTACTTC. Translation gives CASTGDRSSYEQYF.

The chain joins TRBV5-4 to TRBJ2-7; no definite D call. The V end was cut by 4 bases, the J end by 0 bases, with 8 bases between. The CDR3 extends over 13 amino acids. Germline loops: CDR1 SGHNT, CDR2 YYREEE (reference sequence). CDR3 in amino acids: CASSLQSSYEQYF. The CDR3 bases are TGTGCCAGCAGCCTCCAGAGCTCCTACGAGCAGTACTTC.

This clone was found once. The CDR3 DNA reads TGTGCCAGCAGCGTTCTGGGGGTAGGACAACAACAAGAGACCCAGTACTTC. Translating it yields CASSVLGVGQQQETQYF. This chain connects TRBV27 to TRBJ2-5; D may correspond to TRBD1 or TRBD2 (5 bases each). Germline V gene data show CDR1 as MNHEY and CDR2 as SMNVEV (reference sequence). Trimming took off 6 bases at V and 2 bases at J, with 22 bases between the two ends. The CDR3 totals 17 residues.

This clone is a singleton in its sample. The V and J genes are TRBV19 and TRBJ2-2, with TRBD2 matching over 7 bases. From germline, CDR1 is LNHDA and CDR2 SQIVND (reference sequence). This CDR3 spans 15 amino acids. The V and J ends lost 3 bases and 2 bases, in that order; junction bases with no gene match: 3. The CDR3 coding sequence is TGTGCCAGTAGTATCGGGAGGATTAACACCGGGGAGCTGTTTTTT. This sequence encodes CASSIGRINTGELFF. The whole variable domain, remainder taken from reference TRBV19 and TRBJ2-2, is DGGITQSPKYLFRKEGQNVTLSCEQNLNHDAMYWYRQDPGQGLRLIYYSQIVNDFQKGDIAEGYSVSREKKESFPLTVTSAQKNPTAFYLCASSIGRINTGELFFGEGSRLTVL.

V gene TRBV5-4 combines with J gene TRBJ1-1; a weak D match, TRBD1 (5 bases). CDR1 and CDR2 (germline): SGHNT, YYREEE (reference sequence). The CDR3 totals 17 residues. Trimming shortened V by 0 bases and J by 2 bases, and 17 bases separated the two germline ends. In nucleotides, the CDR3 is TGTGCCAGCAGCTTGGAGGGACCGCACCTTTCTAACACTGAAGCTTTCTTT. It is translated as CASSLEGPHLSNTEAFF.